A single sample gave rise to the 19 T cell receptor beta chains below, sequenced in a study of cytomegalovirus exposure and HLA in healthy donors (dated by TCRdb to 2015 to 2018). Libraries were built with the immunoSEQ multiplex PCR assay. A mixture of 60 forward primers for TCR Vbeta segments and 13 reverse primers for TCR Jbeta segments was used in the multiplex PCR. This immuneACCESS table, as held by TCRdb, lists in-frame sequences with V and J called but not all clones. Of the missing ones, under half trace to an unresolved V gene in checked studies; the others have no known cause. This specimen's table enumerates roughly 60,000 clones. Around 3.6% of the sample rests with the top ten. Sequencing was done on a sample of PBMCs. The receptors were sampled from a young woman in good health and CMV-seronegative.

The J gene is TRBJ1-2, the V gene TRBV6-5; 8 positions agree with TRBD1. Germline V CDR1 and CDR2: MNHEY, SVGAGI. The length of the CDR3 is 14 residues. With V trimmed by 2 bases and J by 8 bases, 7 bases remained unmatched. The CDR3 DNA follows: TGTGCCAGCAGTTACCGGACAGGGTTACGGGGCTACACCTTC. Protein: CASSYRTGLRGYTF.

This rearrangement joins TRBV28 to TRBJ2-7; TRBD1 might be the D (6 bases). This CDR3 spans 14 amino acids. V shed 6 bases and J shed 4 bases, with 16 bases lying between them. Per the germline V gene, CDR1 is MDHEN and CDR2 is SYDVKM. CDR3 amino acids: CASSPQGWLYEQYF. In DNA, the CDR3 is TGTGCCAGCAGCCCACAGGGCTGGTTATACGAGCAGTACTTC.

The J gene is TRBJ1-2, the V gene TRBV9; D possibly corresponds to TRBD1 (6 bases). The length of the CDR3 is 12 residues. Germline CDR1 is SGDLS and CDR2 is YYNGEE. Trimming pared 1 base from V and 5 bases from J, leaving 6 bases between. The CDR3 reads CASSVQGYGYTF. The CDR3 region has the DNA TGTGCCAGCAGCGTACAGGGGTATGGCTACACCTTC.

For this clone: Different DNA sequences within this sample yield the same CDR3. This sequence joins TRBV29-1 and TRBJ1-1; 7 nucleotides align to TRBD1. Losses at the gene ends were 7 bases for V and 4 bases for J; bases not matched to a gene: 12. The CDR3 is 14 residues long. Germline CDR1 reads SQVTM; CDR2 reads ANQGSEA. Here the CDR3 reads CSAEGAQWTTEAFF. For the CDR3, the DNA is TGCAGCGCCGAGGGGGCGCAGTGGACCACTGAAGCTTTCTTT.

The rearrangement links TRBV5-4 to TRBJ2-5, with D possibly TRBD2 on 6 matching bases. V was shortened by 4 bases and J by 1 base, with 11 bases between the two germline ends. In germline, CDR1 is SGHNT, CDR2 YYREEE (reference sequence). There are 14 residues in the CDR3. DNA of the CDR3: TGTGCCAGCAGCCCCGGGACTGCCCAAGAGACCCAGTACTTC. Translated: CASSPGTAQETQYF.

The genes are TRBV9 and TRBJ2-1; D remains unclear. Trimming removed 1 base from V and 6 bases from J, with 14 bases in between. This CDR3 has 15 residues. The V gene's germline CDR1 is SGDLS and CDR2 YYNGEE. CDR3 bases: TGTGCCAGCAGCGTAAACCTTTTAGGCGGCAATGAGCAGTTCTTC. Protein: CASSVNLLGGNEQFF.

This chain uses TRBV30 with TRBJ1-2; D is unresolved. The CDR3 spans 11 residues. Germline CDR1 is GTSNPN and CDR2 is SVGIG (reference sequence). V lost 3 bases and J 7 bases, leaving 9 bases between the germline ends. The chain's CDR3 is CAWSRASGYTF. The CDR3 DNA reads as TGTGCCTGGAGCCGAGCTAGTGGCTACACCTTC.

The chain combines TRBV11-2 with TRBJ2-2; D gene unclear. This CDR3 is built from 11 residues. V lost 8 bases and J lost 5, with 6 bases in between. The V gene's germline CDR1 is SGHAT and CDR2 FQNNGV. The CDR3 loop is CASSRTGELFF. Here the CDR3 DNA reads TGTGCCAGCTCGCGGACCGGGGAGCTGTTTTTT.

The chain is built from TRBV6-6 and TRBJ1-2; tentative D call: TRBD1 (6 bases). Deletions cut 5 bases from V and 11 bases from J, with 15 bases between. Per germline, CDR1 MNHNY and CDR2 SVGAGI (reference sequence). This CDR3 contains 12 residues. The CDR3 region has the DNA TGTGCCAGCAGTACAGAACAGGGAGGGTACACCTTC. This codes for CASSTEQGGYTF.

The genes are TRBV15 and TRBJ2-7, with TRBD2 identical over 15 bases. Trimming took 5 bases from V and 5 from J; bases not matched to a gene: 13. Germline V gene sequence: CDR1 LNHNV, CDR2 YYDKDF (reference sequence). The CDR3 runs to 18 residues. The CDR3 loop reads CATSPFGGTSGRHNEQYF. CDR3 nucleotide sequence: TGTGCCACCAGCCCCTTCGGAGGGACTAGCGGGAGGCACAACGAGCAGTACTTC.

The V and J genes are TRBV5-4 and TRBJ1-4, with a tentative D call TRBD1 (6 bases). CDR3 length: 19 residues. V lost 1 base and J lost 0, with 19 bases in between. CDR1 and CDR2 from the germline V gene are SGHNT and YYREEE (reference sequence). The DNA of the CDR3 is TGTGCCAGCAGCTTGCGGCTGGGGGCAGGGGTTACAACTAATGAAAAACTGTTTTTT. It translates to CASSLRLGAGVTTNEKLFF.

The rearrangement joins TRBV7-6 to TRBJ2-2; D gene ambiguous. Germline values: CDR1 SGHVS, CDR2 FNYEAQ. The V end lost 3 bases, the J end lost 4 bases, and 9 bases lay between the germline ends. The CDR3 consists of 14 residues. The CDR3 bases are TGTGCCAGCAGCTTCCTCTCCGGCACCGGGGAGCTGTTTTTT. Translation: CASSFLSGTGELFF.

The chain joins TRBV29-1 to TRBJ1-2; D may be TRBD1 (6 bases). V lost 3 bases to trimming and J lost 2 bases, with 13 bases between them. Germline V gene sequence: CDR1 SQVTM, CDR2 ANQGSEA. The CDR3 spans 14 residues. CDR3 in DNA: TGCAGCGTTGATTGGACAGAATACAACTATGGCTACACCTTC. Protein sequence: CSVDWTEYNYGYTF.

The rearrangement links TRBV6-5 to TRBJ1-1; perhaps TRBD1 as D (5 bases). The length of the CDR3 is 13 residues. The V gene lost 4 bases and the J gene lost 1 base, with 7 bases spanning the gap. CDR1 is MNHEY, CDR2 SVGAGI, per germline. This CDR3 reads CASSLGPNTEAFF. In DNA, the CDR3 is TGTGCCAGCAGTTTGGGGCCGAACACTGAAGCTTTCTTT.

V gene TRBV9 combines with J gene TRBJ2-6; D ambiguous. CDR3 length equals 14 residues. V lost 0 bases and J 4 bases, leaving 5 bases between the germline ends. Germline assignment: CDR1 SGDLS and CDR2 YYNGEE. The CDR3 DNA follows: TGTGCCAGCAGCGTAGCAGAAGGGGCCAACGTCCTGACTTTC. As protein: CASSVAEGANVLTF.

The gene calls are TRBV30 and TRBJ2-5; no definite D call. Trimming removed 0 bases from V and 1 base from J, with 9 bases in between. This CDR3 spans 14 amino acids. CDR1 and CDR2 (germline): GTSNPN, SVGIG (reference sequence). The CDR3 DNA sequence: TGTGCCTGGAGTGTACGTCAGATCCAAGAGACCCAGTACTTC. Protein product: CAWSVRQIQETQYF.

The chain joins TRBV5-4 to TRBJ1-1; 8 positions match TRBD1. CDR3 length: 13 amino acids. The V gene end was trimmed by 4 bases and the J gene end by 7 bases; junction bases not matched to a gene: 6. CDR1 is SGHNT and CDR2 is YYREEE in the germline V gene (reference sequence). As DNA, the CDR3 is TGTGCCAGCAGCGATGGACAGGGTTATGAAGCTTTCTTT. Translated, it gives CASSDGQGYEAFF.

This chain joins TRBV30 and TRBJ1-3; the D is unclear. This CDR3 spans 15 amino acids. Germline loops: CDR1 GTSNPN, CDR2 SVGIG (reference sequence). Trimming left V 5 bases short and J 0 bases short, with 14 bases between. In DNA, the CDR3 is TGTGCCTGGGAAACCGGGAGTCACTCTGGAAACACCATATATTTT. It is translated as CAWETGSHSGNTIYF. The entire variable domain, with the rest obtained from reference TRBV30 and TRBJ1-3, is as follows: SQTIHQWPATLVQPVGSPLSLECTVEGTSNPNLYWYRQAAGRGLQLLFYSVGIGQISSEVPQNLSASRPQDRQFILSSKKLLLSDSGFYLCAWETGSHSGNTIYFGEGSWLTVV.

This chain joins TRBV6-1 and TRBJ2-1; D remains unclear. V lost 2 bases and J lost 4, with 6 bases in between. This CDR3 region has 13 residues. Germline loops: CDR1 MNHNS, CDR2 SASEGT. CDR3 in DNA: TGTGCCAGCAGTGAATACCGGTACAATGAGCAGTTCTTC. It is translated as CASSEYRYNEQFF.